What follows are 6 T cell receptor beta chains derived from one specimen sequenced in a study of blood T cell repertoires in COVID-19. Generated by immunoSEQ multiplex PCR, the TCRdb table keeps only in-frame clones and is missing some. The data hold about 170,000 clones, with roughly 86% observed a single time. The specimen sequenced was peripheral blood. The origin of the receptors is a man aged 35 to 55 who had recovered from COVID-19.

Concerning this clone: The sample carries other DNA sequences with the same CDR3. The gene calls are TRBV7-9 and TRBJ2-7; weak D call: TRBD1 (5 bases). V was pared by 0 bases and J by 3 bases, with 6 bases between. CDR3 length: 13 amino acids. Germline values: CDR1 SEHNR, CDR2 FQNEAQ (reference sequence). For the CDR3, the DNA is TGTGCCAGCAGCTTAGCGCAGGGCTACGAGCAGTACTTC. This encodes CASSLAQGYEQYF.

The chain couples TRBV6-5 to TRBJ1-5; D call uncertain. The germline gives CDR1 MNHEY, CDR2 SVGAGI. CDR3 length equals 14 residues. The germline V and J ends were trimmed by 2 bases and 7 bases, with 12 bases remaining between them. The CDR3 loop is CASSYRGRGQPQHF. In DNA, the CDR3 is TGTGCCAGCAGTTACCGGGGAAGAGGACAGCCCCAGCATTTT.

CDR3 amino acids: CASSLALTGAYEQYF. For the CDR3, the DNA is TGTGCCAGCAGCTTAGCCCTCACAGGAGCCTACGAGCAGTACTTC. This chain uses TRBV11-2 with TRBJ2-7; D may be TRBD1 (5 bases). V lost 1 base, J lost 2 bases, and 12 bases lay in between. Germline V lookup: CDR1 SGHAT, CDR2 FQNNGV. The length of the CDR3 is 15 residues.

The chain carries TRBV6-5 and TRBJ2-1, with D perhaps matching TRBD1 (5 bases). The CDR3 totals 12 residues. CDR1 is MNHEY, CDR2 SVGAGI, per germline. Trimming pared 10 bases from V and 10 bases from J, leaving 17 bases between. CDR3 sequence: CATSRAAGEQFF. The CDR3 nucleotides are TGTGCCACCTCCCGGGCAGCAGGGGAGCAGTTCTTC.

V is TRBV7-9 and J is TRBJ1-2; D unclear. The germline V gene encodes CDR1 SEHNR and CDR2 FQNEAQ (reference sequence). Trimming took off 1 base at V and 4 bases at J, with 7 bases between the two ends. The CDR3 is made up of 13 amino acids. DNA for the CDR3: TGTGCCAGCAGCTTAGGTTCAGGCTATGGCTACACCTTC. This codes for CASSLGSGYGYTF.

The chain combines TRBV7-4 with TRBJ2-6, with a possible D match to TRBD1 (7 bases). The CDR3 extends over 16 amino acids. V shed 10 bases and J shed 2 bases, with 18 bases lying between them. Per germline, CDR1 SGHVT and CDR2 SQSDAQ. Written as DNA, the CDR3 is TGTGCCAACATTCGACGCGGGACAGCTGGGGCCAACGTCCTGACTTTC. It encodes CANIRRGTAGANVLTF.